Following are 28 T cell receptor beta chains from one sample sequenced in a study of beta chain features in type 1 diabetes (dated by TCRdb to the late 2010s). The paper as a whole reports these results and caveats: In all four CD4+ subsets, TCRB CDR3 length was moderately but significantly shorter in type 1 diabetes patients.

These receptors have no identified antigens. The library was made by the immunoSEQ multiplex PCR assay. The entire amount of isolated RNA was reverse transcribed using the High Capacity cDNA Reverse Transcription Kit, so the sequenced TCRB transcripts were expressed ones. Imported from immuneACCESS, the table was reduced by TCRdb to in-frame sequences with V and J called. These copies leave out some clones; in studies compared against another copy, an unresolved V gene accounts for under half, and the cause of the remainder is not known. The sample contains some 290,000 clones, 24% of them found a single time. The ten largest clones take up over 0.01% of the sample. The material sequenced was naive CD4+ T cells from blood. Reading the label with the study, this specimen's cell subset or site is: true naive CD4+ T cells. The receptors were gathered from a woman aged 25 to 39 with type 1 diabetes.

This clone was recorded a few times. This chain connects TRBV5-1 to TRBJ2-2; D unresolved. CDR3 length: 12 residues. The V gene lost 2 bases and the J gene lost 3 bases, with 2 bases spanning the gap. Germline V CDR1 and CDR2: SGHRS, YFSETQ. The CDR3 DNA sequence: TGCGCCAGCAGCTTCGACACCGGGGAGCTGTTTTTT. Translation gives CASSFDTGELFF. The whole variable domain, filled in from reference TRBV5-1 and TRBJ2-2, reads KAGVTQTPRYLIKTRGQQVTLSCSPISGHRSVSWYQQTPGQGLQFLFEYFSETQRNKGNFPGRFSGRQFSNSRSEMNVSTLELGDSALYLCASSFDTGELFFGEGSRLTVL.

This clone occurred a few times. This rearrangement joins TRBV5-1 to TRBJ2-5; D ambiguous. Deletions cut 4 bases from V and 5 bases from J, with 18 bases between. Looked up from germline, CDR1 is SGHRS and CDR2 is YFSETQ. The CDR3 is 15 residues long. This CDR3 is CASSPVGPEWETQYF. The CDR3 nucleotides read TGCGCCAGCAGCCCCGTGGGCCCCGAATGGGAGACCCAGTACTTC.

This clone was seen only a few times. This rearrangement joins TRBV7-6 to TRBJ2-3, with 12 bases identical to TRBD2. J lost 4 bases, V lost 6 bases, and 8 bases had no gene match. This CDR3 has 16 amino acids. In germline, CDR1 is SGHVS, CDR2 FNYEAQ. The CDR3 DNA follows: TGTGCCAGCAGTTCCAGACTAGCGGGAGTTTCAGATACGCAGTATTTT. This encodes CASSSRLAGVSDTQYF.

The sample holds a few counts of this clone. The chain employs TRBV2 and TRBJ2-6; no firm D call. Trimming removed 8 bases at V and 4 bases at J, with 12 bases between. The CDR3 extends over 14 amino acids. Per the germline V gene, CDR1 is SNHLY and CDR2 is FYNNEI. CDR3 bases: TGTGCCAGCTCCCGGGTTTCAGGGGCCAACGTCCTGACTTTC. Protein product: CASSRVSGANVLTF.

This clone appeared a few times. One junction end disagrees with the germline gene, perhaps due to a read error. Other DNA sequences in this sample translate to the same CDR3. The CDR3 loop is CASSLAGGYEQYF. For the CDR3, the DNA is TGTGCCAGCAGCCTAGCGGGAGGGTACGAGCAGTACTTC. The V gene is TRBV7-2, the J gene TRBJ2-7, with TRBD2 matching 12 bases. This CDR3 has 13 amino acids. Germline V gene lookup returns CDR1 SGHTA and CDR2 FQGNSA. The variable domain in full, with the rest retrieved from reference TRBV7-2 and TRBJ2-7, is GAGVSQSPSNKVTEKGKDVELRCDPISGHTALYWYRQSLGQGLEFLIYFQGNSAPDKSGLPSDRFSAERTGGSVSTLTIQRTQQEDSAVYLCASSLAGGYEQYFGPGTRLTVT.

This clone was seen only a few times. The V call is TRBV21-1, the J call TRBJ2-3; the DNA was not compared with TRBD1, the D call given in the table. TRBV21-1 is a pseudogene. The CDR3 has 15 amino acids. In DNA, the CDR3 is TGTGCCAGCAGCAAAAGGGGCCCCCTGACAGATACGCAGTATTTT. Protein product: CASSKRGPLTDTQYF.

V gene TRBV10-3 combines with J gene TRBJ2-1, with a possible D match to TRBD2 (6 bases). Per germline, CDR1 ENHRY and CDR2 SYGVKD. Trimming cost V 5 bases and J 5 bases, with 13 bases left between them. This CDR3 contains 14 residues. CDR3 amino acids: CAISLLAGNNEQFF. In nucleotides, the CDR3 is TGTGCCATCAGTTTACTAGCTGGCAACAATGAGCAGTTCTTC.

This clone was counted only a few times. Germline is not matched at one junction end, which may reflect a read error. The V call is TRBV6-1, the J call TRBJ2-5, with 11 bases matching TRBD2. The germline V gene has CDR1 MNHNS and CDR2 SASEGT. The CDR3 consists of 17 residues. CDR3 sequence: CAISESIGLAGPETQYF. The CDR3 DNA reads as TGTGCCATCAGTGAGTCTATCGGACTAGCGGGTCCGGAGACCCAGTACTTC.

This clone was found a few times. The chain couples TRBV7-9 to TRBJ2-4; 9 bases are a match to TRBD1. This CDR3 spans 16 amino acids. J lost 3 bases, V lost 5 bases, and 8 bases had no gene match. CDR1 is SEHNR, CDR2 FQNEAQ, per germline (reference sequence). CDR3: CASSATGGRGKNIQYF. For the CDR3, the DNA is TGTGCCAGCAGCGCAACAGGGGGCCGGGGCAAAAACATTCAGTACTTC.

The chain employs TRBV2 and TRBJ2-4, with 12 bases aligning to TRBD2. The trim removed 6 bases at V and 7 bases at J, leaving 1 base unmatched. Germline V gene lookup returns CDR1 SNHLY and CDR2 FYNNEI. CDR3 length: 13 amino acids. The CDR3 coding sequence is TGTGCCAGCAGGACTAGCGGGAGTAACATTCAGTACTTC. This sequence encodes CASRTSGSNIQYF.

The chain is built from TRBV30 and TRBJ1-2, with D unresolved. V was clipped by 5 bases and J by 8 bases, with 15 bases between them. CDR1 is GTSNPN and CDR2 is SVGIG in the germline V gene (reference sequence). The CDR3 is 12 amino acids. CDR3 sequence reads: CAWRVYFGGYTF. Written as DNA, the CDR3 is TGTGCCTGGCGGGTATACTTTGGCGGCTACACCTTC.

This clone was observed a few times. The CDR3 here is CSVDGGSLNEAFF. DNA for the CDR3: TGCAGCGTTGATGGGGGGAGTCTCAATGAAGCTTTCTTT. The V and J genes are TRBV29-1 and TRBJ1-1; D is perhaps TRBD1 (5 bases). CDR3 length equals 13 residues. The germline CDR1 and CDR2 sequences are SQVTM and ANQGSEA. The ends were cut back, 3 bases at V and 7 bases at J, with 15 bases in the middle.

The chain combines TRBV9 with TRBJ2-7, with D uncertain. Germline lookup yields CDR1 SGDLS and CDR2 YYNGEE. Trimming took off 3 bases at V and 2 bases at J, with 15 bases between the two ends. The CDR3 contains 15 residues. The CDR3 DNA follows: TGTGCCAGCAGCGCTCGAAGTACTCAGGCCTACGAGCAGTACTTC. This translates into CASSARSTQAYEQYF.

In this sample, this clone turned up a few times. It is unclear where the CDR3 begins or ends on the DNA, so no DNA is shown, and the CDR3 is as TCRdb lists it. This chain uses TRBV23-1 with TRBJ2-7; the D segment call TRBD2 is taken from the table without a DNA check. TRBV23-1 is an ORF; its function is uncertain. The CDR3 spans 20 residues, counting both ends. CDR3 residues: CASSQQLQLRQQYFGCQQYF.

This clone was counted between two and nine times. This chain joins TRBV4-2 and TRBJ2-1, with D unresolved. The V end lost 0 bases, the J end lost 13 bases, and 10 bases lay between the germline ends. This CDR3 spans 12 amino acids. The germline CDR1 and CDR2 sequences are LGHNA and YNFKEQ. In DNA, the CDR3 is TGTGCCAGCAGCCAAGATGGCCCCCCTCAGTTCTTC. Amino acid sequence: CASSQDGPPQFF.

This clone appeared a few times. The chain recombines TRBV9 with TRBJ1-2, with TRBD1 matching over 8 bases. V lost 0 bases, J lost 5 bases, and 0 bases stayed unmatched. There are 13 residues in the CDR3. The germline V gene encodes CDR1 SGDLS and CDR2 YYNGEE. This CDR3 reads CASSVGQGYGYTF. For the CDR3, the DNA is TGTGCCAGCAGCGTAGGACAGGGGTATGGCTACACCTTC.

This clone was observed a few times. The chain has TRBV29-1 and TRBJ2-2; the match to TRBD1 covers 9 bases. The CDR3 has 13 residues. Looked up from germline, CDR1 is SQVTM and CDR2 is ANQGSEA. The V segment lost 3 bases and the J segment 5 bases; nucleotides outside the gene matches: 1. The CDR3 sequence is CSVDDRGTGELFF. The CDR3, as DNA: TGCAGCGTTGATGACAGGGGGACCGGGGAGCTGTTTTTT.

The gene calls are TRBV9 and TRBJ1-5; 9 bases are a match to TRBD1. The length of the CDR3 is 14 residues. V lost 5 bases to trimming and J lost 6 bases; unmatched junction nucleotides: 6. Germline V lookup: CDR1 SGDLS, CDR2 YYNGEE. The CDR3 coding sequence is TGTGCCAGCAGTCTGGGGACAGGGAGTCAGCCCCAGCATTTT. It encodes CASSLGTGSQPQHF.

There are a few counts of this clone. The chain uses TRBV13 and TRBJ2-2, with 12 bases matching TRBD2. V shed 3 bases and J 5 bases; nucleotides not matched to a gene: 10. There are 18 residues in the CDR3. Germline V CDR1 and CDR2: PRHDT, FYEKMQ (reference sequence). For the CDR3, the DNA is TGTGCCAGCAGCTTCCCTCTAGCGGGAGGGCCATCAACCGGGGAGCTGTTTTTT. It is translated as CASSFPLAGGPSTGELFF. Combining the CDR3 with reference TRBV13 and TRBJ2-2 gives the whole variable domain AAGVIQSPRHLIKEKRETATLKCYPIPRHDTVYWYQQGPGQDPQFLISFYEKMQSDKGSIPDRFSAQQFSDYHSELNMSSLELGDSALYFCASSFPLAGGPSTGELFFGEGSRLTVL.

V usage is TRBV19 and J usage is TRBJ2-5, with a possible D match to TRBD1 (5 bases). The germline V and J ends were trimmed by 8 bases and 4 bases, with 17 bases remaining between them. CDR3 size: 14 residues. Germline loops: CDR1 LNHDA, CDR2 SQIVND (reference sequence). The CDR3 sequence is CASWSGAVGETQYF. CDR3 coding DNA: TGTGCCAGTTGGTCTGGGGCTGTCGGAGAGACCCAGTACTTC.

In nucleotides, the CDR3 is TGTGCCAGCAGTGGGTCGAGGGGGCGCCGTCTCTATGGCTACACCTTC. Its translation: CASSGSRGRRLYGYTF. This chain connects TRBV27 to TRBJ1-2, with TRBD1 matching 7 bases. Trimming took 5 bases from V and 4 from J; bases not matched to a gene: 13. Germline CDR1 is MNHEY and CDR2 is SMNVEV (reference sequence). The CDR3 extends over 16 amino acids.

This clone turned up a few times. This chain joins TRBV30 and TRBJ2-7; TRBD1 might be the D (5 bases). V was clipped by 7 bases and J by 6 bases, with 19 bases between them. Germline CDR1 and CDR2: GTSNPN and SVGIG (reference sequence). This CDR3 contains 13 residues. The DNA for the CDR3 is TGTGCCTTCGGGTGGGCCAGTAGGGGCGAGCAGTACTTC. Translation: CAFGWASRGEQYF.

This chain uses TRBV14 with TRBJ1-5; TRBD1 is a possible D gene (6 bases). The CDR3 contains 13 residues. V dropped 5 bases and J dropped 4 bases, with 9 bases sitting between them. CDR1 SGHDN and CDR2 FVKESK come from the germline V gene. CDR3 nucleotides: TGTGCCAGCAGCGGACAGCGGAATCAGCCCCAGCATTTT. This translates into CASSGQRNQPQHF.

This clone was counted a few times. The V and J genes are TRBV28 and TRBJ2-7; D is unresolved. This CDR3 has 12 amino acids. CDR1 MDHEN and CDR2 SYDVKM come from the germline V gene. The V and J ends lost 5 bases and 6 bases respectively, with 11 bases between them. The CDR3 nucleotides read TGTGCCAGCAGTCTCTGGCCTGGCGAGCAGTACTTC. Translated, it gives CASSLWPGEQYF.

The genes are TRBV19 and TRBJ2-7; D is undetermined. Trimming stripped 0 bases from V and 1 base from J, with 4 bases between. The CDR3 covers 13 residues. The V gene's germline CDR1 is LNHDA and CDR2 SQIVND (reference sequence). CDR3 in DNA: TGTGCCAGTAGTATAGAGAGGTCCTACGAGCAGTACTTC. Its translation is CASSIERSYEQYF.

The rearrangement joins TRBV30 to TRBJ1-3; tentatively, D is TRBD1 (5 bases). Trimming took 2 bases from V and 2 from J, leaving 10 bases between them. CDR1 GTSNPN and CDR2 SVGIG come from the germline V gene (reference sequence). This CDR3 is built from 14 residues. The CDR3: CAWSRRGTGNTIYF. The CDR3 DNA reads TGTGCCTGGAGTCGAAGGGGCACTGGAAACACCATATATTTT.

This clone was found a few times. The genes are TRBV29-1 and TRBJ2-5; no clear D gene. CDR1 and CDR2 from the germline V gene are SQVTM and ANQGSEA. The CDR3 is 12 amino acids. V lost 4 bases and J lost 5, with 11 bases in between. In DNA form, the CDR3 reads TGCAGCGTTGGCACCAGGTTGGAGACCCAGTACTTC. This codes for CSVGTRLETQYF.

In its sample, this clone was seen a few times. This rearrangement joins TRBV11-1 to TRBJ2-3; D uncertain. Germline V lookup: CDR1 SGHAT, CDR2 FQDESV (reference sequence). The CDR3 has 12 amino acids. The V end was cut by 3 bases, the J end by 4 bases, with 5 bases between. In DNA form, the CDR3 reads TGTGCCAGCAGCTTCCGTCCAGATACGCAGTATTTT. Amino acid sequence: CASSFRPDTQYF.